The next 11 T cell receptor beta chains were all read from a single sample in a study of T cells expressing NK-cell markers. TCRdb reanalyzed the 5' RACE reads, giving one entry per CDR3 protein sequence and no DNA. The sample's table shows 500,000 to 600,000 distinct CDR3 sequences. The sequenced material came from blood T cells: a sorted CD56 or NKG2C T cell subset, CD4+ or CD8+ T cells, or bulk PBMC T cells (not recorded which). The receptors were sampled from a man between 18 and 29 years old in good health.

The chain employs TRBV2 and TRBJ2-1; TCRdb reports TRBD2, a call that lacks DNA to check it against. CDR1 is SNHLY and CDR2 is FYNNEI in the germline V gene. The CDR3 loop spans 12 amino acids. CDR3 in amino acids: CASGRTTNEQFF. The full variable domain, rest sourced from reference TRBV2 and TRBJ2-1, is EPEVTQTPSHQVTQMGQEVILRCVPISNHLYFYWYRQILGQKVEFLVSFYNNEISEKSEIFDDQFSVERPDGSNFTLKIRSTKLEDSAMYFCASGRTTNEQFFGPGTRLTVL.

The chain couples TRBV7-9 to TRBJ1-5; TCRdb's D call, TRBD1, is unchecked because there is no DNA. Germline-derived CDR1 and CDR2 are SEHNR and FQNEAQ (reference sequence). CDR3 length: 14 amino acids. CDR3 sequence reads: CASSLEGVGQPQHF.

CDR3 in amino acids: CASSLAGGTASYEQYF. The gene calls are TRBV5-5 and TRBJ2-7; with no DNA, the TCRdb D assignment of TRBD2 cannot be verified. Germline V gene lookup returns CDR1 SGHKS and CDR2 YYEKEE (reference sequence). This CDR3 region has 16 residues.

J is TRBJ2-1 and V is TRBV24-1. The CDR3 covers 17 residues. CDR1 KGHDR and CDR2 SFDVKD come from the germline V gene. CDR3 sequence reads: CATSDFKAGGPMNEQFF.

CDR3 protein: CASSLAGGDGGYTF. The chain is built from TRBV5-6 and TRBJ1-2; TCRdb names TRBD1, which stays unverified in the absence of DNA. The V gene's germline CDR1 is SGHDT and CDR2 YYEEEE. The CDR3 spans 14 residues.

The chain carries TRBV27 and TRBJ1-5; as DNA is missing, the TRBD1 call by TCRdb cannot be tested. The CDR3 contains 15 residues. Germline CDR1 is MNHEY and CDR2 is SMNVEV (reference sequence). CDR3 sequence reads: CASSQGQGLNQPQHF.

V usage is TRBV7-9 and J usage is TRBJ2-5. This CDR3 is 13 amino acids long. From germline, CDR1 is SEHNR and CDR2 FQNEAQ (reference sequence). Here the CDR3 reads CASSTTRQETQYF.

Here the CDR3 reads CASSGLVAGVGSEQFF. V is TRBV12-3 or TRBV12-4 and J is TRBJ2-1; TCRdb's D gene call, TRBD2, goes unchecked for lack of DNA. This CDR3 has 16 residues.

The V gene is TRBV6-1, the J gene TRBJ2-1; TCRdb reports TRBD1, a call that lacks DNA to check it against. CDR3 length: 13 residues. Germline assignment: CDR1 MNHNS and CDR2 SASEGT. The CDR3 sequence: CASRVTGLNEQFF.

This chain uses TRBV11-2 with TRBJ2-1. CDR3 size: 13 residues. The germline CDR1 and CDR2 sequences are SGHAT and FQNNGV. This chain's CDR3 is CASSLAQWGEQFF.

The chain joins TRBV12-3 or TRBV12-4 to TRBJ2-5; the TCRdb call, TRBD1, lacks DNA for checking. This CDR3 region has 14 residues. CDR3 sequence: CASSLGQGWETQYF.